This passage covers 10 T cell receptor beta chains from one sample sequenced in a study of CD8+ T cells in alopecia areata. Following RNA extraction, reverse transcription yielded cDNA that acted as the sequencing template. Sequenced by immunoSEQ multiplex PCR; TCRdb stores in-frame clones only, minus some. The data show 200,000 or so clones, with approximately 45% seen just once and 2% to 3% held by the top ten. The treatment denotes: oral pan-JAK inhibitor, 5-10 mg twice daily. The sequencing here drew on CD4+ T cells sorted from blood, taken between weeks 36 and 40, from a patient treated with tofacitinib. These receptor sequences come from a human donor with alopecia areata.

The chain joins TRBV9 to TRBJ2-5, with TRBD2 as a possible D gene (5 bases). Germline V gene lookup returns CDR1 SGDLS and CDR2 YYNGEE. V was clipped by 3 bases and J by 5 bases, with 17 bases between them. The CDR3 runs 15 residues. The CDR3 spells CASSAEGAGKETQYF. Here the CDR3 DNA reads TGTGCCAGCAGCGCAGAGGGAGCAGGAAAGGAGACCCAGTACTTC.

This clone was counted once. The chain combines TRBV30 with TRBJ1-2, with unresolved D. The CDR3 covers 12 residues. Germline V gene sequence: CDR1 GTSNPN, CDR2 SVGIG (reference sequence). Trimming removed 0 bases from V and 8 bases from J, with 10 bases in between. CDR3 nucleotide sequence: TGTGCCTGGAGTGTAGGCGTCGGCGGCTACACCTTC. It is translated as CAWSVGVGGYTF.

This clone was seen a few times. The gene calls are TRBV7-9 and TRBJ2-3, with D possibly TRBD1 on 6 matching bases. The CDR3 extends over 15 amino acids. Trimming shortened V by 5 bases and J by 3 bases, and 15 bases separated the two germline ends. Germline loops: CDR1 SEHNR, CDR2 FQNEAQ (reference sequence). CDR3 region: CASSDPGQVTDTQYF. The CDR3 coding sequence is TGTGCCAGCAGCGACCCGGGACAAGTAACAGATACGCAGTATTTT.

The CDR3 loop reads CAWSVRNKLFF. For the CDR3, the DNA is TGTGCCTGGAGTGTACGGAATAAACTGTTTTTT. The chain is built from TRBV30 and TRBJ1-4; no firm D call. Trimming took off 0 bases at V and 11 bases at J, with 7 bases between the two ends. CDR3 size: 11 residues. In germline, CDR1 is GTSNPN, CDR2 SVGIG (reference sequence). Filled out from reference TRBV30 and TRBJ1-4, the complete variable domain reads SQTIHQWPATLVQPVGSPLSLECTVEGTSNPNLYWYRQAAGRGLQLLFYSVGIGQISSEVPQNLSASRPQDRQFILSSKKLLLSDSGFYLCAWSVRNKLFFGSGTQLSVL.

The rearrangement uses TRBV30 and TRBJ1-1; no definite D call. The CDR3 length is 14 residues. V gave up 0 bases and J gave up 5 bases, with 13 bases separating them. Germline-derived CDR1 and CDR2 are GTSNPN and SVGIG (reference sequence). CDR3 coding DNA: TGTGCCTGGAGTGTAAGGGTCGTTAAAACTGAAGCTTTCTTT. It translates to CAWSVRVVKTEAFF. The variable domain in full, with the rest retrieved from reference TRBV30 and TRBJ1-1, is SQTIHQWPATLVQPVGSPLSLECTVEGTSNPNLYWYRQAAGRGLQLLFYSVGIGQISSEVPQNLSASRPQDRQFILSSKKLLLSDSGFYLCAWSVRVVKTEAFFGQGTRLTVV.

This chain links TRBV29-1 with TRBJ2-3; TRBD1 matches at 8 bases. CDR1 and CDR2 (germline): SQVTM, ANQGSEA. The CDR3 is 16 amino acids. J gave up 0 bases and V 6 bases, and 11 bases lay outside the gene matches. DNA for the CDR3: TGCAGCGTGGGGACCTTGGACAGGGACAGCACAGATACGCAGTATTTT. This gives the protein CSVGTLDRDSTDTQYF.

This clone was counted only a few times. The sample has other DNA sequences that encode this CDR3 too. The genes are TRBV11-2 and TRBJ2-6; no firm D call. V was clipped by 2 bases and J by 1 base, with 6 bases between them. The germline CDR1 and CDR2 sequences are SGHAT and FQNNGV. The CDR3 covers 15 residues. The CDR3 region is CASSLMPSGANVLTF. CDR3 sequence (DNA): TGTGCCAGCAGCTTAATGCCATCTGGGGCCAACGTCCTGACTTTC.

This clone appeared a few times. The chain couples TRBV7-9 to TRBJ2-7, with 9 nucleotides matching TRBD2. The CDR3 totals 14 residues. V dropped 4 bases and J dropped 6; count of bases not matched to a gene: 7. Germline V gives CDR1 SEHNR, CDR2 FQNEAQ (reference sequence). The CDR3 here is CASSSIAGAGEQYF. The CDR3 DNA is TGTGCCAGCAGCTCAATAGCGGGAGCAGGCGAGCAGTACTTC.

This clone was seen only a few times. The CDR3, as DNA: TGTGCCAGCAGTCCCGAGTATAGCAATCAGCCCCAGCATTTT. This encodes CASSPEYSNQPQHF. The rearrangement links TRBV2 to TRBJ1-5; D gene uncertain. Between the trimmed V and J ends, which lost 5 bases and 0 bases, there was a span of 8 bases. The V gene's germline CDR1 is SNHLY and CDR2 FYNNEI. This CDR3 is built from 14 residues.

Only a few counts were recorded for this clone. The CDR3 region is CASSTGDSRMNTEAFF. CDR3 nucleotides: TGTGCCAGTAGTACCGGGGACAGTCGCATGAACACTGAAGCTTTCTTT. The V gene is TRBV19, the J gene TRBJ1-1; 7 nucleotides line up with TRBD1. This CDR3 region has 16 residues. J lost 0 bases, V lost 4 bases, and 8 bases had no gene match. From germline, CDR1 is LNHDA and CDR2 SQIVND (reference sequence).